The clone carrying this TCR beta chain was observed a few times. The antigen is unknown. This sample stems from a study of OX40 agonist ivuxolimab in advanced cancers. Study-wide results and caveats: Expanded clones were, on average, more numerous among CD8+ T cells than CD4+.

Method: immunoSEQ multiplex PCR; TCRdb's copy keeps in-frame clones and lacks some. Of tens of thousands of clones in the sample, 85% to 90% were seen once. Sampled blood was obtained at baseline, cycle 4 day 1, and cycle 7 day 1. Trimming at V came to 9 bases and at J to 4 bases, leaving 5 bases not matched to a gene. Per germline, CDR1 LNHDA and CDR2 SQIVND (reference sequence). The length of the CDR3 is 12 residues. This receptor was identified in an adult with an advanced solid tumor such as melanoma, head and neck, liver or kidney cancer. The sequences come from CD4+ or CD8+ T cells sorted from blood, collected in a trial of the OX40 agonist ivuxolimab. The chain employs TRBV19 and TRBJ1-2, with 7 bases fitting TRBD1. The CDR3 DNA is TGTGCCAGCCTGGACAGGAGCTATGGCTACACCTTC. It yields the protein CASLDRSYGYTF.